This T cell receptor (beta chain) is from a study of T cells in Graves' hyperthyroidism and ophthalmopathy. Many counts were recorded for this clonotype. It was RNA transcripts that yielded the amplified TCR beta CDR3 regions. A first-round RT-PCR of the TCR CDR3 used the HTBI primer set. TCRdb re-called the multiplex PCR reads through MiXCR, storing one row per CDR3 protein. The table has about 380,000 distinct CDR3 sequences, around 13% seen once; the top ten hold 8% to 13%. The V end was cut by 4 bases, the J end by 6 bases, with 16 bases between. The germline gives CDR1 SNHLY, CDR2 FYNNEI. The CDR3 sequence is 14 residues long. Any patient presenting with uncontrolled infection, other autoimmune disease, pregnancy or lactation was left out.

This sequence originates from a woman aged 55-70 years with Graves' hyperthyroidism. Sequenced input: blood. This chain joins TRBV2 and TRBJ2-7; D gene ambiguous. The CDR3 DNA reads as TGTGCCAGCAGTGTGGTGTTAGGACGGGCCGAGCAGTACTTC. Amino acid sequence: CASSVVLGRAEQYF.